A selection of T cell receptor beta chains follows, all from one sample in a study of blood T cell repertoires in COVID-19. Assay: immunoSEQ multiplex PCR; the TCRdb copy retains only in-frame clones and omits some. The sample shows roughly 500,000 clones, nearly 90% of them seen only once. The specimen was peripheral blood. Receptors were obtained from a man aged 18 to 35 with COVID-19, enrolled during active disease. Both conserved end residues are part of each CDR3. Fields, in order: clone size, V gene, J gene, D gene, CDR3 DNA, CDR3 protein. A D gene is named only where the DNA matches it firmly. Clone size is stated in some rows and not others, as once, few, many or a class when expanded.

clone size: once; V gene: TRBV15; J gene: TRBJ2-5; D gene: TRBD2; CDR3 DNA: TGTGCCACCAGCAGAGATGTGGGGGGGCAAGAGACCCAGTACTTC; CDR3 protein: CATSRDVGGQETQYF
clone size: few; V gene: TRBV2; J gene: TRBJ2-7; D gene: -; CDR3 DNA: TGTGCCAGCAGCGCGATCGGGTACGAGCAGTACTTC; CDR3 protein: CASSAIGYEQYF
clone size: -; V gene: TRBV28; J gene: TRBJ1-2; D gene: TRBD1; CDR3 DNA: TGTGCCAGCAGTTCAATACCCACAGGGGGCTATGGCTACACCTTC; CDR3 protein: CASSSIPTGGYGYTF
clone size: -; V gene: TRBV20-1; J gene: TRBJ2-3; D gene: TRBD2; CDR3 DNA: TGCAGTGCTAGTAGCGGGGGGTATAGCACAGATACGCAGTATTTT; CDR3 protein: CSASSGGYSTDTQYF
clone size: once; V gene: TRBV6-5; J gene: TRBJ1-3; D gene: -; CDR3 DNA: TGTGCCAGCAGACTACAGGGTGCTGGAAACACCATATATTTT; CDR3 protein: CASRLQGAGNTIYF
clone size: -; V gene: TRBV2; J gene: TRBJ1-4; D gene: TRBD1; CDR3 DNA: TGTGCCAGCAGGCCCGGGACAGCGAATGAAAAACTGTTTTTT; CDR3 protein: CASRPGTANEKLFF
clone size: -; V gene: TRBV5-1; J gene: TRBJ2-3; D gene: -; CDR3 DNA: TGCGCCAGCAGCTCCACACCCCCAGATACGCAGTATTTT; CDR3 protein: CASSSTPPDTQYF
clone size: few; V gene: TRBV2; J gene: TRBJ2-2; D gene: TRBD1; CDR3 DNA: TGTGCCAGCAGTGCCCGGGACAGCCCCGGGGAGCTGTTTTTT; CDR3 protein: CASSARDSPGELFF
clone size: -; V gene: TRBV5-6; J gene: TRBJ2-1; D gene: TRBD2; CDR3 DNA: TGTGCCAGCAGCTTGGGGGCGGGGGGTGAGCAGTTCTTC; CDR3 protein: CASSLGAGGEQFF
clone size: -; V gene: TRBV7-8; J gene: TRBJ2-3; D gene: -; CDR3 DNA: TGTGCCAGCAGCCCCACGACAGGGAGGACAGATACGCAGTATTTT; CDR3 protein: CASSPTTGRTDTQYF
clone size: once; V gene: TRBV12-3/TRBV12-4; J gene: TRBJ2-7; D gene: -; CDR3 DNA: TGTGCCAGCAGCTCCGCCGGGACCTACGAGCAGTACTTC; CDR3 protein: CASSSAGTYEQYF
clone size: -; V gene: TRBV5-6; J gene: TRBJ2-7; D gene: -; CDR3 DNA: TGTGCCAGCAGCTGGACAGTTGGCGAGCAGTACTTC; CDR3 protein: CASSWTVGEQYF
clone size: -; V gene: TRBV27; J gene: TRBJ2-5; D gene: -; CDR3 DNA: TGTGCCAGCAGTCTCGAAGGTTTGGGGAGGGAGACCCAGTACTTC; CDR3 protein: CASSLEGLGRETQYF
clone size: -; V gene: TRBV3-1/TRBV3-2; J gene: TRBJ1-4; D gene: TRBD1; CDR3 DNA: TGTGCCAGCGGGGAGGACAGGGCTGAAAAACTGTTTTTT; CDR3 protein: CASGEDRAEKLFF
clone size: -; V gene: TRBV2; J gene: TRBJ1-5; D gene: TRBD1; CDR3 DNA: TGTGCCAGCAGGACAGGGGGAAATCAGCCCCAGCATTTT; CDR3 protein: CASRTGGNQPQHF
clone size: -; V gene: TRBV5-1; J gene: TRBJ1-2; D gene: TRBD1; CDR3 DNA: TGCGCCAGCAGCTGGGGGGACAGCCTGGAGGGCTACACCTTC; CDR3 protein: CASSWGDSLEGYTF
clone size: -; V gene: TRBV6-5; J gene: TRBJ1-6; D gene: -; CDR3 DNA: TGTGCCAGCAGTTACTCGCAGGAGGCTAATTCACCCCTCCACTTT; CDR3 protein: CASSYSQEANSPLHF
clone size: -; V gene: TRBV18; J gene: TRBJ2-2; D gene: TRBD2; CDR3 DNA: TGTGCCAGCTCACCACCCCGGGGAGGGACGAACACCGGGGAGCTGTTTTTT; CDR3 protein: CASSPPRGGTNTGELFF
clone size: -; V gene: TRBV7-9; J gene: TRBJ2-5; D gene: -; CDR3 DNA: TGTGCCAGCAGCTCACAATTCCAAGAGACCCAGTACTTC; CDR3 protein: CASSSQFQETQYF
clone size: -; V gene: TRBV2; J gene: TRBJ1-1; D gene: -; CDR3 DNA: TGTGCCAGCGGCCGGGTGAACACTGAAGCTTTCTTT; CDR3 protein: CASGRVNTEAFF
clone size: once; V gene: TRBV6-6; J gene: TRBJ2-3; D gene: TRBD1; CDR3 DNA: TGTGCCAGCAGTTACTCGGGACAGATTAGCACAGATACGCAGTATTTT; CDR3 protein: CASSYSGQISTDTQYF
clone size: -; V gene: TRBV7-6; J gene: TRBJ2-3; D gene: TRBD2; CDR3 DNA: TGTGCCAGCAGCCCCGGGACTAGCGGGAGTACGCAGTATTTT; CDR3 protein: CASSPGTSGSTQYF
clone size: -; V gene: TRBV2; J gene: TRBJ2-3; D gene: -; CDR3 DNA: TGTGCCAGCAGACTCCAGGGGGATACGCAGTATTTT; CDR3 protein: CASRLQGDTQYF
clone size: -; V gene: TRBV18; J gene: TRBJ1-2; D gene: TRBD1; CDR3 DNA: TGTGCCAGCTCACCCCCAGGACAGGGGGCGAGCTATGGCTACACCTTC; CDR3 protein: CASSPPGQGASYGYTF
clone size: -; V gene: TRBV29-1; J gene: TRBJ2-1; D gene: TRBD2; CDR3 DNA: TGCAGCCTCGCTCTAGCGGGAGGCCGATATGAGCAGTTCTTC; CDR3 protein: CSLALAGGRYEQFF
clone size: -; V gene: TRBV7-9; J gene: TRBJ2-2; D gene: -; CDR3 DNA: TGTGCCAGCAGCTTATCAGGGTCCCATCCGATTTTCGGGGAGCTGTTTTTT; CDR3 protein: CASSLSGSHPIFGELFF
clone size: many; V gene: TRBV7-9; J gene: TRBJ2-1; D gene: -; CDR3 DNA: TGTGCCAGCAGCTGGACAGCCGATGAGCAGTTCTTC; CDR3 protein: CASSWTADEQFF
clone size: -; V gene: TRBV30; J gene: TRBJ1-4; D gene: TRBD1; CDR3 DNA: TGTGCCTGGAGACCGGGACAGGGGGCGAGGGAAAAACTGTTTTTT; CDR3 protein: CAWRPGQGAREKLFF
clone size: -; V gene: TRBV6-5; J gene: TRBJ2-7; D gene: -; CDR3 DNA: TGTGCCAGCAGCGGCGACAGAGCCTCCTACGAGCAGTACTTC; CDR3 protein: CASSGDRASYEQYF
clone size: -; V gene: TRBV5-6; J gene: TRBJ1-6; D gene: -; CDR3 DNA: TGTGCCAGCAGCTTCGGTTCCTATAATTCACCCCTCCACTTT; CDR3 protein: CASSFGSYNSPLHF
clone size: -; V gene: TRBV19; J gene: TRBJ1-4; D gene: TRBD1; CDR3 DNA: TGTGCCAGTATGGACAGGGAAAAACTGTTTTTT; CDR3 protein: CASMDREKLFF
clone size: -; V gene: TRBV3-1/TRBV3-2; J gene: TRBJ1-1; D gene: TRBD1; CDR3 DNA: TGTGCCAGCAGCCCCCGGGACAGTTGGGCTTTCTTT; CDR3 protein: CASSPRDSWAFF
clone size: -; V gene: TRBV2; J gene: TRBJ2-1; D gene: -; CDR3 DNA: TGTGCCAGCACCAGGGGTGGACTAGAATCCTACAATGAGCAGTTCTTC; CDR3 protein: CASTRGGLESYNEQFF
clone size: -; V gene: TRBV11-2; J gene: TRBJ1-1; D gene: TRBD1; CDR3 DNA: TGTGCCAGCAGCAGACCAGGGGGTGGTAGCACTGAAGCTTTCTTT; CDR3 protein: CASSRPGGGSTEAFF
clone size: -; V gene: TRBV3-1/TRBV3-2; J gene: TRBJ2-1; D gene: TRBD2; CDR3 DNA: TGTGCCAGCAGCCAAGTAATTGGGACTAGCGGGTCTCTTAGCTCCTACAATGAGCAGTTCTTC; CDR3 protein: CASSQVIGTSGSLSSYNEQFF
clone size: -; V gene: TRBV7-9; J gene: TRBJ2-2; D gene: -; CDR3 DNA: TGTGCCAGCAGCCAGTGGGGGGATCGGGACACCGGGGAGCTGTTTTTT; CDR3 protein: CASSQWGDRDTGELFF
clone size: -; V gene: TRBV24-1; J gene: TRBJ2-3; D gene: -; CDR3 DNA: TGTGCCACCAGTGGGGCGGGGCGACAGGGCCGGCCATCAGATACGCAGTATTTT; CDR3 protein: CATSGAGRQGRPSDTQYF
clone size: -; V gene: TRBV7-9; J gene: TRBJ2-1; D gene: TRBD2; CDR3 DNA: TGTGCCAGCAGTCGACTAGCGGGCTTCACAAGCTCCTACAATGAGCAGTTCTTC; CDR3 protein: CASSRLAGFTSSYNEQFF
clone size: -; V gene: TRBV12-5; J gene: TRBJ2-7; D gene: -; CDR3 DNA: TGTGCTAGTGGCTACCTCAGGGATGGCTCCTACGAGCAGTACTTC; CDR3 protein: CASGYLRDGSYEQYF
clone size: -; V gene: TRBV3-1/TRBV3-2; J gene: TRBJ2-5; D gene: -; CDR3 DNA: TGTGCCAGCACCCTAGGGACATACCAAGAGACCCAGTACTTC; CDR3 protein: CASTLGTYQETQYF
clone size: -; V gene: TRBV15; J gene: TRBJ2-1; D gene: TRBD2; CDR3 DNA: TGTGCCACCAGTCTCGGGACTAGCGGGGGGGCCCTCAATGAGCAGTTCTTC; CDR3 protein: CATSLGTSGGALNEQFF
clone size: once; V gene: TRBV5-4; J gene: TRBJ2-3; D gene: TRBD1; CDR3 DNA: TGTGCCAGCAGCTTACAGGGGGCAAGCACAGATACGCAGTATTTT; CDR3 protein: CASSLQGASTDTQYF
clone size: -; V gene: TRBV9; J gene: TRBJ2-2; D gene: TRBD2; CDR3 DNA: TGTGCCAGCAGCATACTAGCGGGGGGGCCCTCAGGGGAGCTGTTTTTT; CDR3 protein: CASSILAGGPSGELFF
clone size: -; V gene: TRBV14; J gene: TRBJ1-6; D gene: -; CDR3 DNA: TGTGCCAGCAGCCAAGGGACAAGTAATTCACCCCTCCACTTT; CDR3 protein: CASSQGTSNSPLHF
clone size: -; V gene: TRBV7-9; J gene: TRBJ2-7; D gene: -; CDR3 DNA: TGTGCCAGCAGCTTAGGCGGCGACGAGCAGTACTTC; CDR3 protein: CASSLGGDEQYF
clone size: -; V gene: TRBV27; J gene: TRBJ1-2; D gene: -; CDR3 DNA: TGTGCCAGCAGCCCCGGGGGGCTAGACTATGGCTACACCTTC; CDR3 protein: CASSPGGLDYGYTF
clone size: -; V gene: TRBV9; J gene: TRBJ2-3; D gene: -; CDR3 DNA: TGTGCCAGCAGCGTTGCCGGACTCAGCACAGATACGCAGTATTTT; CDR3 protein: CASSVAGLSTDTQYF
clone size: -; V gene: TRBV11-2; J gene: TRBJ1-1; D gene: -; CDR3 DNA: TGTGCCAGCTCCGCGGACAGACAAGCTTTCTTT; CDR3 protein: CASSADRQAFF
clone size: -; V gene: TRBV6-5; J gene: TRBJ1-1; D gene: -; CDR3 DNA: TGTGCCAGCAGTAGGCAGGGCGACACTGAAGCTTTCTTT; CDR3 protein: CASSRQGDTEAFF
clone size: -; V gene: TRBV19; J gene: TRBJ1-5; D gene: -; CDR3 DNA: TGTGCCAGTAGGGCCCTTCAGCCCCAGCATTTT; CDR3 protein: CASRALQPQHF
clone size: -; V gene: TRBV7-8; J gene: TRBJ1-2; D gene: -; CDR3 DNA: TGTGCCAGCAGCTTAGTATCAGGCCAGAGCTATGGCTACACCTTC; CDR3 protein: CASSLVSGQSYGYTF
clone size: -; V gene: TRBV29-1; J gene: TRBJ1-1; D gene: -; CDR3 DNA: TGCAGCGTTCTTGGTGAGGCTGAAGCTTTCTTT; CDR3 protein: CSVLGEAEAFF
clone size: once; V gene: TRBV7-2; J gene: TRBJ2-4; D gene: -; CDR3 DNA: TGTGCCAGCAGTCAGGCCGGGGGACTGTTAGCCAAAAACATTCAGTACTTC; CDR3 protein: CASSQAGGLLAKNIQYF
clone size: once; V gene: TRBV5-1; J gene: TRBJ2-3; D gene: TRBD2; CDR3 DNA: TGCGCCAGCAGCTTGGTTCCTAGCGGGGGCTCCTCTAGCACAGATACGCAGTATTTT; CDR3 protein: CASSLVPSGGSSSTDTQYF
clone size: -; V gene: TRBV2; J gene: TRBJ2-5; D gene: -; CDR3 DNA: TGTGCCAGCGGGGACATAAGAGAGACCCAGTACTTC; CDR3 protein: CASGDIRETQYF